The 12 T cell receptor beta chains listed next were all sequenced from one sample in a study of shared clonotypes between healthy human individuals. Sequenced by immunoSEQ multiplex PCR; TCRdb stores in-frame clones only, minus some. The sample includes a few million clones, about 92% of them seen just once. Sequencing was performed on naive CD4+ T cells sorted from blood. Subset defined: CD45RA+ positively selected. These TCRs come from a young man in good health.

This clone showed up just once. CDR3 protein: CASSVIMGSGSYSGANVLTF. DNA for the CDR3: TGTGCCAGCAGTGTCATCATGGGTAGCGGGTCTTACTCTGGGGCCAACGTCCTGACTTTC. This sequence joins TRBV28 and TRBJ2-6; 7 bases fit TRBD2. The trim removed 5 bases at V and 0 bases at J, leaving 16 bases unmatched. CDR1 MDHEN and CDR2 SYDVKM come from the germline V gene. There are 20 residues in the CDR3.

The chain recombines TRBV7-8 with TRBJ1-1; D may be TRBD1 (5 bases). This CDR3 has 15 residues. The germline CDR1 and CDR2 sequences are SGHVS and FQNEAQ. Trimming shortened V by 1 base and J by 3 bases, and 12 bases separated the two germline ends. CDR3 nucleotides: TGTGCCAGCAGCTTAGTGGGTGGGGCAGACACTGAAGCTTTCTTT. The encoded protein is CASSLVGGADTEAFF.

The rearrangement links TRBV28 to TRBJ1-2; 9 bases map to TRBD1. Germline CDR1 reads MDHEN; CDR2 reads SYDVKM. V shed 6 bases and J 3 bases; nucleotides not matched to a gene: 8. This CDR3 contains 15 residues. The CDR3 region has the DNA TGTGCCAGCAGGACAGGGGGTCCCCCAGACTATGGCTACACCTTC. It encodes CASRTGGPPDYGYTF.

The V call is TRBV10-1, the J call TRBJ2-7; tentative D call: TRBD2 (7 bases). Germline V CDR1 and CDR2: WNHNN, SYGVQD (reference sequence). This CDR3 is 14 amino acids long. V shed 6 bases and J shed 2 bases, with 14 bases lying between them. CDR3 sequence: CASSPSGGPYEQYF. The CDR3 DNA sequence: TGCGCCAGCAGCCCCTCCGGGGGGCCCTACGAGCAGTACTTC.

The J gene is TRBJ1-2, the V gene TRBV20-1, with D unclear. The germline V gene encodes CDR1 DFQATT and CDR2 SNEGSKA (reference sequence). Trimming pared 3 bases from V and 8 bases from J, leaving 10 bases between. This CDR3 spans 11 amino acids. This CDR3 is CSARMDSGYTF. CDR3 in DNA: TGCAGTGCTAGGATGGATAGCGGCTACACCTTC.

J is TRBJ2-6 and V is TRBV14; 9 bases agree with TRBD1. CDR3 length: 21 residues. The junction had 16 bases not matched to a gene; V was cut back by 3 bases and J by 1 base. Per germline, CDR1 SGHDN and CDR2 FVKESK. The CDR3 DNA is TGTGCCAGCAGCCACCTAGATCGCCGGGACAGGGATTGGTCTGGGGCCAACGTCCTGACTTTC. This gives the protein CASSHLDRRDRDWSGANVLTF.

Turning to this clone: Different DNA sequences within this sample yield the same CDR3. V usage is TRBV6-6 and J usage is TRBJ2-5; 8 nucleotides line up with TRBD2. The CDR3 sequence is 13 residues long. The trim removed 3 bases at V and 5 bases at J, leaving 2 bases unmatched. From germline, CDR1 is MNHNY and CDR2 SVGAGI (reference sequence). DNA of the CDR3: TGTGCCAGCAGTTATTCGGGAGGGGAGACCCAGTACTTC. The encoded protein is CASSYSGGETQYF.

The chain employs TRBV6-5 and TRBJ1-1, with D possibly TRBD1 on 5 matching bases. Germline assignment: CDR1 MNHEY and CDR2 SVGAGI. V was trimmed by 2 bases and J by 1 base, leaving 11 bases between them. The CDR3 has 15 residues. This CDR3 is CASSYLGRQNTEAFF. The CDR3 nucleotides read TGTGCCAGCAGTTACCTGGGACGGCAGAACACTGAAGCTTTCTTT.

V gene TRBV7-2 combines with J gene TRBJ2-3; D ambiguous. CDR3 size: 14 residues. V was trimmed by 4 bases and J by 2 bases, leaving 10 bases between them. Per the germline V gene, CDR1 is SGHTA and CDR2 is FQGNSA. The CDR3 spells CASSSGPATDTQYF. CDR3 nucleotide sequence: TGTGCCAGCAGCTCCGGGCCCGCCACAGATACGCAGTATTTT.

The rearrangement uses TRBV19 and TRBJ2-7; a possible D gene is TRBD1 (6 bases). Germline V gene sequence: CDR1 LNHDA, CDR2 SQIVND (reference sequence). V lost 5 bases and J lost 3, with 14 bases in between. This CDR3 contains 14 residues. Here the CDR3 DNA reads TGTGCCAGTAGTCCCCTAAAAGGGGGCTACGAGCAGTACTTC. Its translation is CASSPLKGGYEQYF.

Remarks on this clone: The same CDR3 can be traced to other DNA sequences in this sample. J is TRBJ1-1 and V is TRBV7-9; TRBD1 is a possible D gene (5 bases). Per the germline V gene, CDR1 is SEHNR and CDR2 is FQNEAQ (reference sequence). The length of the CDR3 is 13 residues. V was trimmed by 0 bases and J by 4 bases, leaving 6 bases between them. CDR3 DNA: TGTGCCAGCAGCTTAGCAGGGGTCACTGAAGCTTTCTTT. Amino acid sequence: CASSLAGVTEAFF.

V usage is TRBV12-5 and J usage is TRBJ2-5; D gene ambiguous. V dropped 3 bases and J dropped 3 bases, with 20 bases sitting between them. CDR1 LGHNT and CDR2 FRNRAP come from the germline V gene. The CDR3 is 17 residues long. This CDR3 is CASGFGVRNEREETQYF. DNA for the CDR3: TGTGCTAGTGGTTTCGGAGTCCGTAACGAAAGAGAAGAGACCCAGTACTTC.